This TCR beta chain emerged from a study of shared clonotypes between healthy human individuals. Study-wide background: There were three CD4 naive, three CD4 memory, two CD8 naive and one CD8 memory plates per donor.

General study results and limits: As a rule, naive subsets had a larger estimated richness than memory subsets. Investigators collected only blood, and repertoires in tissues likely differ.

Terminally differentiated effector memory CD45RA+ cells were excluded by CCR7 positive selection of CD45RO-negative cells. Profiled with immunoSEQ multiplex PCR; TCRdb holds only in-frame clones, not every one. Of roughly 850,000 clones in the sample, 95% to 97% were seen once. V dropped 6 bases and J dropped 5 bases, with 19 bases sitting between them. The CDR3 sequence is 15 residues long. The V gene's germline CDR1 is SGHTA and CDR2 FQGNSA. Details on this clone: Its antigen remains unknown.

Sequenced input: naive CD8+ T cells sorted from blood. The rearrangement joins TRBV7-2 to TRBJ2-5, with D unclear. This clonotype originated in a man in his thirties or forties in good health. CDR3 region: CASSLMPTWMETQYF. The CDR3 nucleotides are TGTGCCAGCAGTCTTATGCCCACATGGATGGAGACCCAGTACTTC.